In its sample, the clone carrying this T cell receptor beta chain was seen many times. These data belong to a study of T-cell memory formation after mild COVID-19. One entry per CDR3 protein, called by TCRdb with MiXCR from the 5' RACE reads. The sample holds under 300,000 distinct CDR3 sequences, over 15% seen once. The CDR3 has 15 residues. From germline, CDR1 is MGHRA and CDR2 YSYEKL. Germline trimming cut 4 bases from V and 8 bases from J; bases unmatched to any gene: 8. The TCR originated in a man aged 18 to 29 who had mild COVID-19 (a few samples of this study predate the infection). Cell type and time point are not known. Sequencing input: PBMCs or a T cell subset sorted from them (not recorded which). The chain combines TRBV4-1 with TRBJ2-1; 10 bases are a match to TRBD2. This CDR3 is CASSPERGGLYEQFF. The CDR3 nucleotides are TGCGCCAGCAGCCCCGAGCGGGGGGGCCTCTATGAGCAGTTCTTC.